These 24 T cell receptor beta chains originate from one sample sequenced in a study of blood T cells in healthy people across ages. Primed by a sample-barcoded 5' primer and a J-beta primer mix, a second PCR proceeded for roughly 7 to 12 cycles. TCRdb re-analysed the 5' RACE reads in MiXCR, keeping a single row per CDR3 protein. The table includes roughly 700,000 distinct CDR3 sequences, approximately 31% detected once. The source material was blood. The receptors here all came from a woman older than 75 in good health.

In its sample, this clonotype was seen once. The V and J genes are TRBV30 and TRBJ2-1; D is unclear. Germline V gives CDR1 GTSNPN, CDR2 SVGIG (reference sequence). Trimming left V 2 bases short and J 6 bases short, with 5 bases between. The CDR3 sequence is 11 residues long. The CDR3 spells CAWSSVNEQFF. CDR3 in DNA: TGTGCCTGGAGTAGCGTCAATGAGCAGTTCTTC.

Notes on this clonotype: Possible read error: a much larger clone is one base away. The chain is built from TRBV5-1 and TRBJ2-7; 10 bases are shared with TRBD1. This CDR3 comprises 15 residues. Germline V lookup: CDR1 SGHRS, CDR2 YFSETQ. The CDR3 DNA is TGCGCCAGCAGCCCAAACCGGGACAGGGGCACCGAGCGGTACTTC. It encodes CASSPNRDRGTERYF. The full variable domain, in which reference TRBV5-1 and TRBJ2-7 provide the parts outside the CDR3, is KAGVTQTPRYLIKTRGQQVTLSCSPISGHRSVSWYQQTPGQGLQFLFEYFSETQRNKGNFPGRFSGRQFSNSRSEMNVSTLELGDSALYLCASSPNRDRGTERYFGPGTRLTVT.

This clonotype was seen more than once but under ten times. The rearrangement links TRBV7-2 to TRBJ2-1; no clear D. The CDR3 has 15 residues. Between the trimmed V and J ends, which lost 5 bases and 0 bases, there was a span of 11 bases. Germline V lookup: CDR1 SGHTA, CDR2 FQGNSA. CDR3 coding DNA: TGTGCCAGCAGCGCCTACCCGAGCTCCTACAATGAGCAGTTCTTC. As protein: CASSAYPSSYNEQFF.

The V call is TRBV9, the J call TRBJ2-1, with D unclear. This CDR3 has 20 amino acids. V was shortened by 2 bases and J by 4 bases, with 28 bases between the two germline ends. Germline values: CDR1 SGDLS, CDR2 YYNGEE. In nucleotides, the CDR3 is TGTGCCAGCAGCGTGCTAGGCTTATCCGCGATTCTGGTAGATTACAATGAGCAGTTCTTC. Residues: CASSVLGLSAILVDYNEQFF.

This clonotype has ten or more counts. The rearrangement joins TRBV5-1 to TRBJ1-2; no clear D. CDR3 length: 14 amino acids. With 4 bases removed from V and 8 bases from J, the gap between germline ends came to 18 bases. Germline V CDR1 and CDR2: SGHRS, YFSETQ. The chain's CDR3 is CASSLSDPPEGYTF. In DNA form, the CDR3 reads TGCGCCAGCAGCCTATCCGACCCGCCGGAAGGCTACACCTTC.

Many counts were recorded for this clonotype. The chain is built from TRBV4-2 and TRBJ1-1; TRBD1 matches 9 bases. From germline, CDR1 is LGHNA and CDR2 YNFKEQ. Losses at the gene ends were 2 bases for V and 4 bases for J; bases not matched to a gene: 2. There are 14 residues in the CDR3. The CDR3 DNA reads TGTGCCAGCAGCCAAACAGGGGGCGGCACTGAAGCTTTCTTT. The encoded protein is CASSQTGGGTEAFF.

This clonotype was seen a handful of times. Germline and junction disagree at one end, which may indicate a read error. This sequence joins TRBV20-1 and TRBJ2-6, with TRBD2 identical over 9 bases. The CDR3 has 15 amino acids. Germline-derived CDR1 and CDR2 are DFQATT and SNEGSKA (reference sequence). The CDR3 loop is CSARGGAGGANVRTF. CDR3 DNA sequence: TGCAGTGCTAGAGGCGGGGCGGGAGGGGCCAACGTCCGGACTTTC.

This clonotype was observed a handful of times. V usage is TRBV7-9 and J usage is TRBJ2-2; TRBD2 agrees at 12 bases. The CDR3 has 19 amino acids. V shed 4 bases, J shed 2 bases, and the junction held 11 bases outside the gene matches. Germline V lookup: CDR1 SEHNR, CDR2 FQNEAQ (reference sequence). The CDR3 spells CASSSRRLAGVSNTGELFF. CDR3 sequence (DNA): TGTGCCAGCAGCTCACGCCGACTAGCGGGGGTGTCAAACACCGGGGAGCTGTTTTTT.

This clonotype was recorded at least ten times. V gene TRBV5-1 combines with J gene TRBJ2-3, with D possibly being TRBD1 (6 bases). This CDR3 has 17 residues. Deletions cut 3 bases from V and 1 base from J, with 18 bases between. The germline CDR1 and CDR2 sequences are SGHRS and YFSETQ. CDR3 amino acids: CASSSQQGYSRTDTQYF. Here the CDR3 DNA reads TGCGCCAGCAGCTCCCAACAGGGATATAGTCGCACAGATACGCAGTATTTT.

To note about this clonotype: A much larger clonotype is one base distant, so this may be a read error. The conserved phenylalanine or tryptophan is not found at the CDR3 terminus, so this likely reflects a read error. The chain has TRBV9 and TRBJ2-6; 9 positions agree with TRBD1. V dropped 6 bases and J dropped 4; count of bases not matched to a gene: 8. The CDR3 consists of 16 residues. Germline V gene sequence: CDR1 SGDLS, CDR2 YYNGEE. The CDR3 is CASMSTGGTGANVLTV. In DNA form, the CDR3 reads TGTGCCAGCATGAGCACAGGGGGCACAGGGGCCAACGTCCTGACTGTC.

The rearrangement links TRBV20-1 to TRBJ1-2, with D unclear. Germline V gene data show CDR1 as DFQATT and CDR2 as SNEGSKA (reference sequence). This CDR3 contains 12 residues. V gave up 8 bases and J gave up 8 bases, with 18 bases separating them. The CDR3 spells CSLHRLGGGYTF. CDR3 sequence (DNA): TGCAGTCTCCACCGATTAGGAGGGGGCTACACCTTC.

This clonotype has a count of ten or more. The J gene is TRBJ2-7, the V gene TRBV20-1; 14 bases are shared with TRBD2. The CDR3 contains 15 residues. The V gene's germline CDR1 is DFQATT and CDR2 SNEGSKA (reference sequence). Trimming took 3 bases from V and 5 from J; bases not matched to a gene: 6. Here the CDR3 reads CSARTTSGGDHEQYF. In DNA form, the CDR3 reads TGCAGTGCTAGGACGACTAGCGGGGGGGACCACGAGCAGTACTTC.

This clonotype has at least ten counts. The J gene is TRBJ2-7, the V gene TRBV7-9, with 8 positions matching TRBD1. The CDR3 loop spans 16 amino acids. Germline trimming cut 4 bases from V and 1 base from J; bases unmatched to any gene: 9. Germline V gene lookup returns CDR1 SEHNR and CDR2 FQNEAQ (reference sequence). The CDR3 DNA reads as TGTGCCAGCAGCTCGGGCGGACAGGGATCATCCTACGAGCAGTACTTC. Encoded protein: CASSSGGQGSSYEQYF. The full variable domain, its missing parts supplied by reference TRBV7-9 and TRBJ2-7, is DTGVSQNPRHKITKRGQNVTFRCDPISEHNRLYWYRQTLGQGPEFLTYFQNEAQLEKSRLLSDRFSAERPKGSFSTLEIQRTEQGDSAMYLCASSSGGQGSSYEQYFGPGTRLTVT.

This clonotype was counted a few times. V and J are TRBV28 and TRBJ1-5; perhaps TRBD1 as D (6 bases). This CDR3 is 18 amino acids long. The germline V and J ends were trimmed by 3 bases and 2 bases, with 20 bases remaining between them. Germline CDR1 and CDR2: MDHEN and SYDVKM. For the CDR3, the DNA is TGTGCCAGCAGTTTCAATGGGCAGGGCAGGGGTGGCAATCAGCCCCAGCATTTT. Encoded protein: CASSFNGQGRGGNQPQHF. The full variable domain, completed using reference TRBV28 and TRBJ1-5, is DVKVTQSSRYLVKRTGEKVFLECVQDMDHENMFWYRQDPGLGLRLIYFSYDVKMKEKGDIPEGYSVSREKKERFSLILESASTNQTSMYLCASSFNGQGRGGNQPQHFGDGTRLSIL.

This clonotype has at least ten counts. The rearrangement links TRBV4-3 to TRBJ2-7; no firm D call. Germline V CDR1 and CDR2: LGHNA, YSLEER. V dropped 0 bases and J dropped 0 bases, with 6 bases sitting between them. This CDR3 is 14 amino acids long. The CDR3 nucleotides read TGCGCCAGCAGCCAAGATGTCAACTCCTACGAGCAGTACTTC. Protein: CASSQDVNSYEQYF.

Ten or more counts support this clonotype. This chain uses TRBV6-2 or TRBV6-3 with TRBJ1-2; D is perhaps TRBD1 (5 bases). The V gene's germline CDR1 is MNHEY and CDR2 SVGEGT. This CDR3 spans 15 amino acids. V was trimmed by 2 bases and J by 9 bases, leaving 19 bases between them. The CDR3 protein is CASSYAGRDRDSYTF. CDR3 nucleotide sequence: TGTGCCAGCAGTTACGCCGGCCGGGACCGGGATAGCTACACCTTC.

This clonotype occurred many times. The chain carries TRBV20-1 and TRBJ1-5, with D perhaps TRBD1 (5 bases). The CDR3 runs to 14 residues. V lost 3 bases and J 3 bases, leaving 12 bases between the germline ends. Germline lookup yields CDR1 DFQATT and CDR2 SNEGSKA (reference sequence). In DNA, the CDR3 is TGCAGTGCTAGTTTAGGGGACCCCAATCAGCCCCAGCATTTT. This codes for CSASLGDPNQPQHF.

The chain recombines TRBV6-1 with TRBJ2-7; D unclear. The CDR3 totals 15 residues. Trimming cost V 7 bases and J 4 bases, with 20 bases left between them. From germline, CDR1 is MNHNS and CDR2 SASEGT. CDR3 in DNA: TGTGCCAGCATGGCCCCCCACCAGCGACCTTACGAGCAGTACTTC. Its translation: CASMAPHQRPYEQYF.

This clonotype was counted a few times. The V call is TRBV9, the J call TRBJ1-1; the match to TRBD1 covers 9 bases. Germline V gene lookup returns CDR1 SGDLS and CDR2 YYNGEE. The CDR3 is made up of 14 amino acids. V dropped 2 bases and J dropped 6; count of bases not matched to a gene: 5. The DNA of the CDR3 is TGTGCCAGCAGCGTTACAGGGGGCGTCGCTGAAGCTTTCTTT. It encodes CASSVTGGVAEAFF.

This clonotype was picked up many times. The rearrangement links TRBV3-1 to TRBJ2-1; 9 nucleotides match TRBD2. The V gene end was trimmed by 5 bases and the J gene end by 4 bases; junction bases not matched to a gene: 9. The CDR3 extends over 16 amino acids. CDR1 is LGHDT, CDR2 YNNKEL, per germline (reference sequence). The CDR3, as DNA: TGTGCCAGCAGCGCAAAGCGGGGGGCAAATTACAATGAGCAGTTCTTC. It is translated as CASSAKRGANYNEQFF.

Many counts were recorded for this clonotype. The V and J genes are TRBV2 and TRBJ2-4; a possible D gene is TRBD2 (7 bases). This CDR3 has 13 amino acids. Germline CDR1 and CDR2: SNHLY and FYNNEI. Trimming took 0 bases from V and 13 from J, leaving 13 bases between them. In DNA, the CDR3 is TGTGCCAGCAGTGAAGCGATCGGGGGGCGCCAGTACTTC. It codes for CASSEAIGGRQYF.

The table lists this clonotype with a count of one. A single base separates this from a much larger clone, so it may be a read error. This sequence joins TRBV7-6 and TRBJ2-3; perhaps TRBD2 as D (5 bases). Germline V lookup: CDR1 SGHVS, CDR2 FNYEAQ. The CDR3 consists of 13 residues. In nucleotides, the CDR3 is TGTGCCGGCAGCCCACTACGGGGAGATACGCAGTATTTT. Encoded protein: CAGSPLRGDTQYF.

With respect to this clonotype: A single base separates this from a much larger clone, so it may be a read error. The V call is TRBV2, the J call TRBJ1-4; the match to TRBD1 covers 9 bases. This CDR3 has 14 amino acids. The germline V gene has CDR1 SNHLY and CDR2 FYNNEI. CDR3 DNA sequence: TGTGCCGGCAGTGACGGGACAGGGAGGGAAAAACTGTTTTTT. Protein sequence: CAGSDGTGREKLFF.

A note on this clonotype: This could be a read error, since a much larger clone is one nucleotide away. This chain uses TRBV7-2 with TRBJ1-2; TRBD1 matches 8 bases. V shed 4 bases, J shed 6 bases, and the junction held 7 bases outside the gene matches. Looked up from germline, CDR1 is SGHTA and CDR2 is FQGNSA. The CDR3 has 14 residues. The CDR3 region has the DNA TGTGCCAGCAGCTCCGACAGGGGTTACCATGGCTACACCTTC. Its protein is CASSSDRGYHGYTF.